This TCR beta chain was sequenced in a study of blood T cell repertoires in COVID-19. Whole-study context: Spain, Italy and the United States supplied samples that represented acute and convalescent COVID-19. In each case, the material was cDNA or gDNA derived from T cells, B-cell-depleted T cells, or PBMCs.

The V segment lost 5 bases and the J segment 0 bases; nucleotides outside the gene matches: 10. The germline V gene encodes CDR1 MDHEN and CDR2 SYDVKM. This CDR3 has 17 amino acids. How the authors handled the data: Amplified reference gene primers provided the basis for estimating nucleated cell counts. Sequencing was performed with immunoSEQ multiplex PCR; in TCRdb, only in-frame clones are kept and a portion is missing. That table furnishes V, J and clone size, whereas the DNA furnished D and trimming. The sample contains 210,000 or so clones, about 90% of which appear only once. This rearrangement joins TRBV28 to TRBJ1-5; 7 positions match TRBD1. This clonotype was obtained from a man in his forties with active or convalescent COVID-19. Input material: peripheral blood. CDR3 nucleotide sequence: TGTGCCAGCAGTCTTCGACAGGGATCTTATAGCAATCAGCCCCAGCATTTT. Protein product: CASSLRQGSYSNQPQHF. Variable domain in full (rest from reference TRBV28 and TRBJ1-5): DVKVTQSSRYLVKRTGEKVFLECVQDMDHENMFWYRQDPGLGLRLIYFSYDVKMKEKGDIPEGYSVSREKKERFSLILESASTNQTSMYLCASSLRQGSYSNQPQHFGDGTRLSIL.